This T cell receptor beta chain is from a study of control samples from healthy donors and cancer patients. V shed 8 bases, J shed 0 bases, and the junction held 9 bases outside the gene matches. The CDR3 consists of 15 residues. CDR1 and CDR2 (germline): MDHEN, SYDVKM. Using immunoSEQ multiplex PCR, the repertoire was profiled, and TCRdb retains in-frame clones only, with some absent. The data contain 50,000 or so clones, 85% to 95% of them singletons. The sequence came from a woman aged 50 to 60 with head and neck cancer. The chain has TRBV28 and TRBJ1-1, with TRBD1 matching 7 bases. The sequenced sample was PBMCs. CDR3 sequence: CASVGTVLMNTEAFF. CDR3 coding DNA: TGTGCCAGCGTTGGGACAGTACTCATGAACACTGAAGCTTTCTTT.